Listed below are T cell receptor beta chains from one sample, sequenced in a study of regulatory T cells in long-lasting Graves disease. TCRdb re-derived calls from the multiplex PCR reads in MiXCR, one entry per CDR3 protein. The sample shows roughly 220,000 distinct CDR3 sequences, 18% of them seen only once. The source material was peripheral blood mononuclear cells (PBMCs), sampled at new diagnosis, from a patient treated with antithyroid drugs. These receptors originate from a female donor with Graves disease. CDR3s include the opening cysteine and the closing phenylalanine or tryptophan. A D gene is named only where the DNA matches it firmly. Not all rows give a size; the values are once, few, many and, for expanded clones, a class.

length,V,D,J,size,CDR3,DNA
19,TRBV5-5,TRBD2,TRBJ2-7,NA,CASLVASNRSGRRAYEQYF,TGTGCCAGTTTGGTCGCTTCGAACCGAAGCGGGAGAAGGGCGTACGAGCAGTACTTC
13,TRBV30,NA,TRBJ2-7,many,CAWSTGHRREQYF,TGTGCCTGGAGTACGGGGCACAGGCGCGAGCAGTACTTC
14,TRBV20-1,NA,TRBJ2-5,NA,CSAFGRRADETQYF,TGCAGTGCTTTCGGAAGGAGGGCCGACGAGACCCAGTACTTC
14,TRBV19,NA,TRBJ2-2,few,CASSIGPAGGELFF,TGTGCCAGTAGTATAGGGCCGGCAGGGGGGGAGCTGTTTTTT
14,TRBV9,NA,TRBJ1-2,NA,CASGPLWSNYGYTF,TGTGCCAGCGGCCCTCTTTGGTCTAACTATGGCTACACCTTC
14,TRBV7-2,NA,TRBJ2-2,many,CASKTRGTTGELFF,TGTGCCAGCAAGACAAGGGGTACCACCGGGGAGCTGTTTTTT
13,TRBV7-6,NA,TRBJ1-2,many,CASRFTLGDGYTF,TGTGCCAGCAGGTTTACACTAGGGGACGGCTACACCTTC
14,TRBV9,TRBD1,TRBJ1-2,NA,CASSAGGANYGYTF,TGTGCCAGCAGTGCAGGGGGCGCCAACTATGGCTACACCTTC
19,TRBV10-2,NA,TRBJ1-2,many,CASSESRAQPGGFNYGYTF,TGCGCCAGCAGTGAGTCGAGGGCACAACCCGGAGGGTTTAACTATGGCTACACCTTC
14,TRBV2,NA,TRBJ1-4,few,CASRFREGEEKLFF,TGTGCCAGCAGGTTTCGTGAGGGGGAGGAAAAACTGTTTTTT
19,TRBV6-1,TRBD1,TRBJ1-2,many,CASGSTPGTGEKSNYGYTF,TGTGCCAGCGGATCTACACCGGGCACAGGGGAGAAATCTAACTATGGCTACACCTTC
15,TRBV5-1,NA,TRBJ2-2,many,CASSLGGPGTGELFF,TGCGCCAGCAGCCTTGGAGGGCCGGGCACCGGGGAGCTGTTTTTT
15,TRBV28,TRBD1,TRBJ1-2,many,CASSPRGRTNYGYTF,TGTGCCAGCAGTCCGAGGGGGCGGACGAACTATGGCTACACCTTC
16,TRBV20-1,TRBD2,TRBJ2-1,NA,CSARVSRLAVNNEQFF,TGCAGTGCTAGAGTTAGTAGGCTAGCGGTCAACAATGAGCAGTTCTTC
17,TRBV27,NA,TRBJ2-7,NA,CASSLPISAGFPYEQYF,TGTGCCAGCAGTCTACCTATAAGCGCGGGTTTTCCCTACGAGCAGTACTTC
13,TRBV7-2,NA,TRBJ1-5,NA,CASSYDRNQPQHF,TGTGCCAGCAGCTACGACCGGAATCAGCCCCAGCATTTT
18,TRBV24-1,TRBD2,TRBJ2-7,once,CATSEAPGLAQGVGEQYF,TGTGCCACCAGTGAAGCTCCGGGACTAGCGCAGGGGGTGGGTGAGCAGTACTTC
15,TRBV27,NA,TRBJ2-1,many,CASSLASGTYNEQFF,TGTGCCAGCAGTTTGGCGTCGGGGACCTACAATGAGCAGTTCTTC
15,TRBV3-1,NA,TRBJ1-5,NA,CASSQEGWGIQPQHF,TGTGCCAGCAGCCAAGAGGGGTGGGGTATTCAGCCCCAGCATTTT
13,TRBV11-1,TRBD1,TRBJ2-5,NA,CASSRTGGETQYF,TGTGCCAGCAGCCGGACAGGGGGCGAGACCCAGTACTTC
16,TRBV19,TRBD1,TRBJ2-7,many,CASTPATGALEYEQYF,TGTGCCAGTACTCCAGCGACAGGGGCCCTCGAGTACGAGCAGTACTTC
14,TRBV3-1,TRBD2,TRBJ2-3,many,CASSRTSGSGTQYF,TGTGCCAGCAGCCGGACTAGCGGGAGCGGTACGCAGTATTTT
15,TRBV4-3,NA,TRBJ2-7,many,CASSQEEAISYEQYF,TGCGCCAGCAGCCAAGAAGAGGCCATCTCCTACGAGCAGTACTTC
15,TRBV6-2/TRBV6-3,NA,TRBJ2-6,few,CASSRDLSGANVLTF,TGTGCCAGCTCCAGGGACTTGTCTGGGGCCAACGTCCTGACTTTC
16,TRBV6-2/TRBV6-3,NA,TRBJ2-3,NA,CASSYSRRPSTDTQYF,TGTGCCAGCAGTTACTCGAGGCGGCCTAGCACAGATACGCAGTATTTT
14,TRBV7-6,TRBD1,TRBJ1-1,few,CASSLETGGTEAFF,TGTGCCAGCAGCTTGGAGACAGGGGGAACCGAAGCTTTCTTT
11,TRBV12-3/TRBV12-4,NA,TRBJ2-1,many,CASSLYNEQFF,TGTGCCAGCAGTTTGTACAATGAGCAGTTCTTC
11,TRBV6-1,NA,TRBJ1-6,many,CASRGNSPLHF,TGTGCCAGCAGGGGAAATTCACCCCTCCACTTT
18,TRBV7-2,TRBD2,TRBJ2-2,many,CASSSPLAGGFKGGELFF,TGTGCCAGCAGCTCCCCACTAGCGGGAGGGTTTAAGGGCGGGGAGCTGTTTTTT
13,TRBV7-9,NA,TRBJ1-1,many,CASSLSGGEGAFF,TGTGCCAGCAGCTTATCTGGGGGGGAGGGTGCTTTCTTT
15,TRBV28,NA,TRBJ2-1,many,CASSFGTPIYNEQFF,TGTGCCAGCAGTTTTGGGACACCAATTTACAATGAGCAGTTCTTC
15,TRBV19,NA,TRBJ1-2,NA,CASTFGGGRSYGYTF,TGTGCCAGTACCTTTGGTGGGGGAAGGAGCTATGGCTACACCTTC
13,TRBV18,NA,TRBJ1-6,many,CASSPPGGSPLHF,TGTGCCAGCTCACCACCGGGTGGGTCACCCCTCCACTTT
14,TRBV3-1,TRBD1,TRBJ1-4,many,CASSHGDRNEKLFF,TGTGCCAGCAGCCATGGGGACAGGAATGAAAAACTGTTTTTT
12,TRBV7-9,NA,TRBJ1-2,many,CASSNGYRGYTF,TGTGCCAGCAGCAACGGGTATCGTGGCTACACCTTC
17,TRBV6-2/TRBV6-3,TRBD1,TRBJ2-6,NA,CASSYGQGAGGANVLTF,TGTGCCAGCAGTTACGGGCAGGGGGCAGGTGGGGCCAACGTCCTGACTTTC
12,TRBV2,NA,TRBJ2-7,NA,CASGVPLPEQYF,TGTGCCAGCGGTGTCCCCCTCCCGGAGCAGTACTTC